This TCR beta chain emerged from a study of blood T cell repertoires in COVID-19 (TCRdb year 2020). About the full investigation: Samples covering the acute and convalescent phases of COVID-19 were provided by collaborators in the United States, Italy and Spain. The material from the prospective study consisted of cDNA or gDNA derived from T cells, B-cell-depleted T cells, or PBMCs. The dataset comprised deeply sampled blood TCRbeta repertoires from subjects exposed to, actively infected with, or recovered from COVID-19. A freely available public database, intended as a resource for researchers studying the immune response to SARS-CoV-2, is where the repertoires were released. Samples were obtained from the ongoing ImmuneRACE study (first 160 participants) and from about 1,300 subjects provided by 6 global collaborators. Nearly every sample came with metadata listing a de-identified subject ID, COVID-19 status, age in years and sex. Where HLA class I and class II types were available, the types were taken from metadata supplied by the sample provider, not from assay-based typing. Paper-wide results and their limitations: The amount of clinical and demographic metadata varied by source and participant and was provided uncurated.

TCRbeta CDR3 regions were amplified from genomic DNA using the immunoSEQ Assay, a bias-controlled multiplex PCR. Under the source paper's analysis protocol: The number of nucleated cells in each sample was estimated by amplification of reference gene primers within the assay. Sequence reads were collapsed and filtered to measure the absolute abundance of every unique TCRbeta CDR3 rearrangement. Productive Simpson clonality was computed per sample as the square root of Simpson's diversity index over productive rearrangements. TCRdb retrieved this table from immuneACCESS and kept in-frame rearrangements only. Not all clones are present; in checked studies, unresolved V genes account for under half, and no reason is known for the remainder. The DNA gave D and trimming, while V, J and clone size come from that table. Here the sample has 220,000 or so clones; roughly 83% occur a single time. Jointly, the top ten make up 2% to 2.5% of the sample.

This clone has a single count. Its antigen is currently not known. Qualities for individual bases were not recorded, and no much larger clone is one base off. The V end loses 1 base and the J end loses 5 bases, and a stretch of 20 bases separates them. The CDR3 spans 17 residues, from the cysteine through the phenylalanine. Of all the DNA, just the CDR3 is kept, 51 bases in frame from base 1. CDR1 and CDR2, per the germline V gene, are MGHDK and SYGVNS. Enrolling through a virtual design, the prospective study's participants ranged in age from roughly 18 to 95 years and lived across more than 20 United States geographic areas. In the prospective study, cohorts were assigned on the basis of participant-reported clinical history obtained from a screening survey and a study questionnaire. ImmuneRACE Cohort 3 recovered participants were defined by two consecutive negative NP/OP PCR tests, healthcare professional clearance, or symptom resolution. In the prospective study, mobile phlebotomists collected whole blood, serum and a nasopharyngeal or oropharyngeal swab from each participant. Participants in the prospective study had the option to provide additional blood draws and questionnaires over a roughly 2-month period. Blood samples from the prospective study were shipped frozen or at room temperature prior to DNA extraction.

The chain is assembled from TRBV25-1 and TRBJ2-5; possibly the D gene is TRBD1, per 5 matching bases. The TCR was taken from a woman aged 50 to 65 who had recovered from COVID-19. Sequencing was done on a sample of PBMCs or T cells enriched from blood (not recorded which). The DNA sequence is given as TGTGCCAGCAGTGAATGGTATGGCGCAGGGCCGGTGGAGACCCAGTACTTC. Its product reads: CASSEWYGAGPVETQYF.